The 30 T cell receptor beta chains listed next were all sequenced from one sample in a study of control samples from healthy donors and cancer patients. Here immunoSEQ multiplex PCR was the method, and the copy in TCRdb shows in-frame clones only, minus some. The sample includes 190,000 or so clones, 90% to 95% seen only once; the top ten take roughly 1.6%. The source material was blood. Every receptor here comes from a man aged 18 to 30 in good health.

This rearrangement joins TRBV10-3 to TRBJ1-2; 11 bases match TRBD1. Trimming took 7 bases from V and 6 from J; bases not matched to a gene: 4. In germline, CDR1 is ENHRY, CDR2 SYGVKD. There are 13 residues in the CDR3. Here the CDR3 DNA reads TGTGCCATCAAGGACAGGGGGCAGGATGGCTACACCTTC. Translating it yields CAIKDRGQDGYTF.

CDR3 sequence reads: CASSLTTETEQYF. The CDR3 DNA reads TGTGCCAGCAGCTTGACTACGGAGACCGAGCAGTACTTC. The chain employs TRBV5-6 and TRBJ2-7; D unclear. The CDR3 runs to 13 residues. Per germline, CDR1 SGHDT and CDR2 YYEEEE. The V end was cut by 1 base, the J end by 6 bases, with 11 bases between.

This chain joins TRBV5-8 and TRBJ1-5; D possibly corresponds to TRBD1 (5 bases). V was shortened by 6 bases and J by 0 bases, with 10 bases between the two germline ends. Germline CDR1 SGHTS, CDR2 YDEGEE. This CDR3 has 14 amino acids. The CDR3 region has the DNA TGTGCCAGCACTTACAGGAATAGCAATCAGCCCCAGCATTTT. Translated, it gives CASTYRNSNQPQHF.

The chain carries TRBV20-1 and TRBJ1-2; no clear D. The CDR3 contains 11 residues. CDR1 and CDR2 from the germline V gene are DFQATT and SNEGSKA (reference sequence). Trimming pared 3 bases from V and 7 bases from J, leaving 9 bases between. Here the CDR3 reads CSASNKGGYTF. CDR3 in DNA: TGCAGTGCTAGTAATAAAGGTGGCTACACCTTC.

The gene calls are TRBV6-6 and TRBJ1-3, with D perhaps matching TRBD1 (5 bases). This CDR3 is 15 amino acids long. Germline V gives CDR1 MNHNY, CDR2 SVGAGI (reference sequence). Trimming shortened V by 2 bases and J by 0 bases, and 8 bases separated the two germline ends. The DNA for the CDR3 is TGTGCCAGCAGTTACGGACACAACTCTGGAAACACCATATATTTT. As protein: CASSYGHNSGNTIYF.

The J gene is TRBJ1-3, the V gene TRBV30; D not certain. Trimming left V 1 base short and J 0 bases short, with 13 bases between. Germline CDR1 is GTSNPN and CDR2 is SVGIG (reference sequence). CDR3 size: 16 residues. CDR3 loop: CAWSEKTFNSGNTIYF. CDR3 DNA sequence: TGTGCCTGGAGTGAAAAGACTTTCAACTCTGGAAACACCATATATTTT.

The rearrangement links TRBV18 to TRBJ2-7; TRBD2 matches at 15 bases. The germline gives CDR1 KGHSH, CDR2 LQKENI. The CDR3 totals 19 residues. J was trimmed by 1 base and V by 5 bases; bases with no gene match: 12. Here the CDR3 reads CASSAPGLAGGPLSYEQYF. CDR3 DNA sequence: TGTGCCAGCTCAGCCCCCGGACTAGCGGGGGGGCCTCTTTCCTACGAGCAGTACTTC. The variable domain in full, with the rest retrieved from reference TRBV18 and TRBJ2-7, is NAGVMQNPRHLVRRRGQEARLRCSPMKGHSHVYWYRQLPEEGLKFMVYLQKENIIDESGMPKERFSAEFPKEGPSILRIQQVVRGDSAAYFCASSAPGLAGGPLSYEQYFGPGTRLTVT.

A few counts support this clone. This rearrangement joins TRBV18 to TRBJ1-5; D unclear. The CDR3 runs to 13 residues. CDR1 KGHSH and CDR2 LQKENI come from the germline V gene. V was clipped by 2 bases and J by 8 bases, with 10 bases between them. DNA of the CDR3: TGTGCCAGCTCACCAGCAGAAACGGAGCCCCAGCATTTT. Its translation: CASSPAETEPQHF.

This rearrangement joins TRBV6-5 to TRBJ2-2; D not certain. The germline gives CDR1 MNHEY, CDR2 SVGAGI. V lost 6 bases and J 3 bases, leaving 11 bases between the germline ends. The CDR3 runs to 14 residues. Here the CDR3 DNA reads TGTGCCAGCAGCAAAAAACGGGACACCGGGGAGCTGTTTTTT. Its protein is CASSKKRDTGELFF.

The V call is TRBV5-4, the J call TRBJ2-3; 15 bases line up with TRBD2. The germline V gene has CDR1 SGHNT and CDR2 YYREEE (reference sequence). The CDR3 runs to 18 residues. With V trimmed by 2 bases and J by 5 bases, 9 bases remained unmatched. The CDR3 region has the DNA TGTGCCAGCAGCTTAGACCGTGGACTAGCGGGGGGGATAGATACGCAGTATTTT. This codes for CASSLDRGLAGGIDTQYF.

The rearrangement links TRBV24-1 to TRBJ2-3; 12 bases fit TRBD1. The germline V gene has CDR1 KGHDR and CDR2 SFDVKD. V dropped 5 bases and J dropped 5; count of bases not matched to a gene: 7. This CDR3 comprises 16 residues. Written as DNA, the CDR3 is TGTGCCACCAGTGCCCAGGGACAGGGGGCGGGAGATACGCAGTATTTT. Protein sequence: CATSAQGQGAGDTQYF.

V gene TRBV5-1 combines with J gene TRBJ2-1; D is unclear. Trimming stripped 0 bases from V and 7 bases from J, with 8 bases between. Looked up from germline, CDR1 is SGHRS and CDR2 is YFSETQ. The CDR3 spans 13 residues. DNA for the CDR3: TGCGCCAGCAGCTTGGCTGGGGTTAATGAGCAGTTCTTC. It translates to CASSLAGVNEQFF. Full variable domain (outside the CDR3, taken from reference TRBV5-1 and TRBJ2-1): KAGVTQTPRYLIKTRGQQVTLSCSPISGHRSVSWYQQTPGQGLQFLFEYFSETQRNKGNFPGRFSGRQFSNSRSEMNVSTLELGDSALYLCASSLAGVNEQFFGPGTRLTVL.

J is TRBJ1-5 and V is TRBV12-3 or TRBV12-4; no clear D gene. CDR3 length equals 13 residues. The V end was cut by 4 bases, the J end by 5 bases, with 9 bases between. CDR3 coding DNA: TGTGCCAGCAGTTCCCGGAGGGATCAGCCCCAGCATTTT. It is translated as CASSSRRDQPQHF.

The chain joins TRBV10-3 to TRBJ2-1; D perhaps matches TRBD2 (5 bases). The CDR3 extends over 12 amino acids. Between the trimmed V and J ends, which lost 2 bases and 12 bases, there was a span of 11 bases. The germline V gene has CDR1 ENHRY and CDR2 SYGVKD. CDR3 in amino acids: CAISETEDVQFF. CDR3 nucleotide sequence: TGTGCCATCAGTGAGACGGAGGATGTGCAGTTCTTC.

V usage is TRBV5-1 and J usage is TRBJ1-2, with 8 bases lining up with TRBD1. V dropped 2 bases and J dropped 7; count of bases not matched to a gene: 7. The CDR3 extends over 14 amino acids. The germline V gene encodes CDR1 SGHRS and CDR2 YFSETQ. The CDR3 loop is CASSLGQGVGGYTF. CDR3 DNA sequence: TGCGCCAGCAGCTTAGGACAGGGTGTGGGTGGCTACACCTTC.

The chain uses TRBV27 and TRBJ1-2, with D tentatively TRBD1 (6 bases). Germline loops: CDR1 MNHEY, CDR2 SMNVEV (reference sequence). Trimming pared 3 bases from V and 3 bases from J, leaving 17 bases between. The CDR3 spans 16 residues. The CDR3 sequence is CASSLTGGAVDYGYTF. The DNA for the CDR3 is TGTGCCAGCAGTTTGACTGGGGGGGCGGTTGACTATGGCTACACCTTC.

This chain uses TRBV19 with TRBJ1-5, with D perhaps TRBD1 (5 bases). CDR1 and CDR2 (germline): LNHDA, SQIVND (reference sequence). The CDR3 is 14 amino acids. V dropped 6 bases and J dropped 0 bases, with 9 bases sitting between them. CDR3 nucleotide sequence: TGTGCCAGTAGACAGGATTATAGCAATCAGCCCCAGCATTTT. It encodes CASRQDYSNQPQHF.

V gene TRBV30 combines with J gene TRBJ2-4, with a tentative D call TRBD1 (5 bases). V lost 7 bases to trimming and J lost 8 bases, with 18 bases between them. The CDR3 consists of 13 residues. Germline V gene data show CDR1 as GTSNPN and CDR2 as SVGIG (reference sequence). The CDR3 loop reads CAYRESGWDIQYF. In DNA, the CDR3 is TGTGCCTATCGTGAGTCAGGGTGGGACATTCAGTACTTC.

The chain links TRBV18 to TRBJ1-1; D might be TRBD1 (6 bases). This CDR3 has 15 residues. V lost 1 base and J lost 0, with 9 bases in between. The germline V gene encodes CDR1 KGHSH and CDR2 LQKENI. CDR3 nucleotides: TGTGCCAGCTCACCACGGGCAGGGGTGAACACTGAAGCTTTCTTT. It encodes CASSPRAGVNTEAFF.

The rearrangement links TRBV5-1 to TRBJ2-3; D not resolved. From germline, CDR1 is SGHRS and CDR2 YFSETQ. V lost 0 bases and J 1 base, leaving 9 bases between the germline ends. The CDR3 consists of 15 residues. The CDR3 protein is CASSLARVGTDTQYF. The CDR3 DNA reads as TGCGCCAGCAGCTTGGCAAGAGTCGGCACAGATACGCAGTATTTT.

The chain couples TRBV7-3 to TRBJ2-3; no firm D call. The V gene's germline CDR1 is SGHTA and CDR2 FQGTGA. Trimming left V 5 bases short and J 4 bases short, with 22 bases between. The length of the CDR3 is 17 residues. CDR3 protein: CASSLALTSKGPDTQYF. DNA of the CDR3: TGTGCCAGCAGCCTCGCCCTAACCTCCAAGGGTCCAGATACGCAGTATTTT.

The rearrangement joins TRBV5-4 to TRBJ1-1, with TRBD1 matching 7 bases. CDR3 size: 15 residues. J was trimmed by 1 base and V by 2 bases; bases with no gene match: 5. Germline V CDR1 and CDR2: SGHNT, YYREEE (reference sequence). CDR3 sequence: CASSLEGARNTEAFF. The CDR3 bases are TGTGCCAGCAGCTTAGAGGGGGCCAGGAACACTGAAGCTTTCTTT.

V usage is TRBV12-5 and J usage is TRBJ1-5; D is undetermined. Trimming took 5 bases from V and 8 from J, leaving 7 bases between them. The germline V gene has CDR1 LGHNT and CDR2 FRNRAP. This CDR3 region has 11 residues. This chain's CDR3 is CASGPSEPQHF. Here the CDR3 DNA reads TGTGCTAGTGGTCCCAGTGAGCCCCAGCATTTT.

The chain joins TRBV4-2 to TRBJ1-1; 7 bases are a match to TRBD1. The CDR3 extends over 15 amino acids. In germline, CDR1 is LGHNA, CDR2 YNFKEQ. The V gene end was trimmed by 3 bases and the J gene end by 4 bases; junction bases not matched to a gene: 8. The CDR3 nucleotides read TGTGCCAGCAGCCACCCCGGACAGGTGGGCACTGAAGCTTTCTTT. This encodes CASSHPGQVGTEAFF.

This clone has just a few counts. The same CDR3 is also encoded by other DNA sequences in this sample. The CDR3 bases are TGCGCCAGCAGCTTGGGGCGGAGCACAGATACGCAGTATTTT. As protein: CASSLGRSTDTQYF. The J gene is TRBJ2-3, the V gene TRBV5-1; D uncertain. The CDR3 is 14 amino acids. The germline V gene has CDR1 SGHRS and CDR2 YFSETQ. V lost 0 bases, J lost 0 bases, and 5 bases lay in between.

The chain links TRBV11-3 to TRBJ2-3, with a tentative D call TRBD2 (6 bases). CDR3 size: 13 residues. CDR1 is SGHNT and CDR2 is YENEEA in the germline V gene. V was clipped by 5 bases and J by 6 bases, with 12 bases between them. The CDR3, as DNA: TGTGCCAGCAGCCGGGGGAACTCGGATACGCAGTATTTT. As protein: CASSRGNSDTQYF. Variable domain in full (rest from reference TRBV11-3 and TRBJ2-3): EAGVVQSPRYKIIEKKQPVAFWCNPISGHNTLYWYLQNLGQGPELLIRYENEEAVDDSQLPKDRFSAERLKGVDSTLKIQPAELGDSAVYLCASSRGNSDTQYFGPGTRLTVL.

On this clone: It is unclear where the CDR3 begins or ends on the DNA, so no DNA is shown, and the CDR3 is as TCRdb lists it. The chain uses TRBV19 and TRBJ2-7; TRBD2 was called by the table and not checked on the DNA. The CDR3 has 17 residues if both end residues are counted. Germline CDR1 and CDR2: LNHDA and SQIVND (reference sequence). CDR3 in amino acids: CASSIRFGGRPSYEQYF.

The chain employs TRBV6-5 and TRBJ2-7; perhaps TRBD2 as D (5 bases). Germline lookup yields CDR1 MNHEY and CDR2 SVGAGI. This CDR3 has 12 residues. V was trimmed by 8 bases and J by 3 bases, leaving 11 bases between them. The CDR3 coding sequence is TGTGCCAGCGCTAGCTCCCTCTACGAGCAGTACTTC. This gives the protein CASASSLYEQYF.

The chain uses TRBV9 and TRBJ1-1, with a possible D match to TRBD1 (6 bases). CDR3 length: 15 amino acids. V lost 4 bases, J lost 1 base, and 14 bases lay in between. The V gene's germline CDR1 is SGDLS and CDR2 YYNGEE. CDR3 sequence reads: CASSPETGSNTEAFF. CDR3 bases: TGTGCCAGCAGCCCAGAGACAGGCTCGAACACTGAAGCTTTCTTT.

The rearrangement uses TRBV5-1 and TRBJ1-1; D is ambiguous. The germline CDR1 and CDR2 sequences are SGHRS and YFSETQ. This CDR3 region has 13 residues. V dropped 0 bases and J dropped 4 bases, with 7 bases sitting between them. CDR3 residues: CASSLDGVTEAFF. The DNA for the CDR3 is TGCGCCAGCAGCTTGGACGGGGTCACTGAAGCTTTCTTT. Full variable domain (rest looked up from reference TRBV5-1 and TRBJ1-1): KAGVTQTPRYLIKTRGQQVTLSCSPISGHRSVSWYQQTPGQGLQFLFEYFSETQRNKGNFPGRFSGRQFSNSRSEMNVSTLELGDSALYLCASSLDGVTEAFFGQGTRLTVV.